This TCR beta chain appears in the sequencing data of a study of OX40 agonist ivuxolimab in advanced cancers. Study information: Males comprised 82.7% of the group, whose mean age was approximately 60 years (range about 20 to 90). Broader study findings: Both CD4+ and CD8+ T cell populations in blood had undergone clonal expansion by week 6 at 0.1 to 3.0 mg/kg. The average count of expanded clones was higher among CD8+ T cells than among CD4+.

Concerning this clone itself: What it recognizes is unknown.

Sequencing was performed with immunoSEQ multiplex PCR; in TCRdb, only in-frame clones are kept and a portion is missing. The table records 20,000 to 25,000 clones, approximately 80% of them present only once. The CDR3 is 17 amino acids. V shed 4 bases, J shed 1 base, and the junction held 11 bases outside the gene matches. Germline values: CDR1 SGHDT, CDR2 YYEEEE. The genes are TRBV5-6 and TRBJ1-5; 7 positions match TRBD1. The source of this sequence is an adult with an advanced solid tumor such as melanoma, head and neck, liver or kidney cancer. Here the sequenced sample was CD4+ or CD8+ T cells sorted from blood, taken in a trial of the OX40 agonist ivuxolimab. The CDR3 spells CASSQTLTGVSNQPQHF. CDR3 nucleotides: TGTGCCAGCAGCCAAACACTTACAGGGGTAAGCAATCAGCCCCAGCATTTT. Supplemented by reference TRBV5-6 and TRBJ1-5, the full variable domain reads DAGVTQSPTHLIKTRGQQVTLRCSPKSGHDTVSWYQQALGQGPQFIFQYYEEEERQRGNFPDRFSGHQFPNYSSELNVNALLLGDSALYLCASSQTLTGVSNQPQHFGDGTRLSIL.